The 5 T cell receptor beta chains listed next were all sequenced from one sample in a study of blood T cell repertoires in COVID-19. Generated by immunoSEQ multiplex PCR, the TCRdb table keeps only in-frame clones and is missing some. This table holds roughly 120,000 clones, 80% to 90% found once. What was sequenced was peripheral blood. Every receptor here comes from a man aged 40-49 years with acute or convalescent COVID-19.

The genes are TRBV18 and TRBJ1-6; 8 bases match TRBD1. This CDR3 contains 15 residues. Germline loops: CDR1 KGHSH, CDR2 LQKENI. After removal of 5 bases from V and 7 bases from J, the junction contained 7 bases not matched to a gene. CDR3 amino acids: CASSSGQASNSPLHF. The CDR3 DNA reads as TGTGCCAGCTCATCGGGACAGGCTTCGAATTCACCCCTCCACTTT.

V gene TRBV5-1 combines with J gene TRBJ2-5; 11 nucleotides line up with TRBD1. The CDR3 has 15 amino acids. Germline V gene sequence: CDR1 SGHRS, CDR2 YFSETQ. V gave up 4 bases and J gave up 4 bases; unmatched junction bases: 6. CDR3 in amino acids: CASSKGTGGGETQYF. CDR3 nucleotide sequence: TGCGCCAGCAGCAAAGGGACAGGGGGAGGAGAGACCCAGTACTTC.

V gene TRBV29-1 combines with J gene TRBJ2-3; TRBD2 agrees at 7 bases. This CDR3 has 13 residues. Trimming at V came to 4 bases and at J to 2 bases, leaving 3 bases not matched to a gene. Germline V lookup: CDR1 SQVTM, CDR2 ANQGSEA. The CDR3 protein is CSVGGGNTDTQYF. The CDR3 bases are TGCAGCGTTGGGGGAGGGAACACAGATACGCAGTATTTT.

The V call is TRBV3-1 (or the pseudogene TRBV3-2), the J call TRBJ2-7; TRBD1 agrees at 8 bases. Germline V gives CDR1 LGHDT, CDR2 YNNKEL (reference sequence). The CDR3 has 13 residues. Trimming cost V 3 bases and J 2 bases; bases outside gene matches: 0. The CDR3 region has the DNA TGTGCCAGCAGCCAGGGACAGGCCTACGAGCAGTACTTC. This encodes CASSQGQAYEQYF.

The chain uses TRBV3-1 (or the pseudogene TRBV3-2) and TRBJ1-6, with no clear D. CDR3 length: 14 amino acids. Trimming removed 4 bases from V and 7 bases from J, with 11 bases in between. Germline V gene sequence: CDR1 LGHDT, CDR2 YNNKEL (reference sequence). The CDR3 protein is CASSLAGLNSPLHF. DNA for the CDR3: TGTGCCAGCAGCCTCGCCGGTTTAAATTCACCCCTCCACTTT.